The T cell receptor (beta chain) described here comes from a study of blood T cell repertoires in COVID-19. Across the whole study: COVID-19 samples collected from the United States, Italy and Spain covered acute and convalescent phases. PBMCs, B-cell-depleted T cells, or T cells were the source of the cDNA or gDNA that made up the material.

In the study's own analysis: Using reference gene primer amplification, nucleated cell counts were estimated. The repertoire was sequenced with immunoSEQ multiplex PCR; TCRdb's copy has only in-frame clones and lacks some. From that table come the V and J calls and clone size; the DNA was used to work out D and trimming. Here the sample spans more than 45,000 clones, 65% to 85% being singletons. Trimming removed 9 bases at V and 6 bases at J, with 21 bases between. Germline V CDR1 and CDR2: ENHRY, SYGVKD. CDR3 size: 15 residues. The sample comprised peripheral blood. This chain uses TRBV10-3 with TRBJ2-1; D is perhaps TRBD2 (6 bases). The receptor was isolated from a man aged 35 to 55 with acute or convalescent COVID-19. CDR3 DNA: TGTGCCATTACAAAAGCGGCCGGGACTGTCAATGAGCAGTTCTTC. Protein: CAITKAAGTVNEQFF.